This section outlines one TCR beta chain sequence together with its context. The CDR3 length is 16 residues. The data were obtained in a study of blood T cell repertoires in COVID-19. Study context: PBMCs, B-cell-depleted T cells, or T cells provided the cDNA or gDNA that made up the material.

TCRdb's table, derived via immunoSEQ multiplex PCR, lists solely in-frame clones and lacks some. The data show about 300,000 clones, over 75% seen once. The J gene is TRBJ2-3, the V gene TRBV21-1; no DNA check was done on the table's D call, TRBD1. TRBV21-1 is classified as a pseudogene. This clonotype was sampled from a man in his thirties or forties who had recovered from COVID-19. Sequencing was performed on PBMCs or T cells enriched from blood (not recorded which). The CDR3 region is CASSKGRQGGTDTQYF. CDR3 bases: TGTGCCAGCAGCAAAGGCCGACAGGGAGGCACAGATACGCAGTATTTT.